This T cell receptor (beta chain) came from a study of beta chain features in type 1 diabetes. Broader study findings: In all four CD4+ subsets, TCRB CDR3 length was significantly, moderately reduced in type 1 diabetes.

cDNA synthesis used the whole RNA isolate, giving expressed TCRB sequences. The method was immunoSEQ multiplex PCR; TCRdb's version includes in-frame clones alone and lacks a portion of them. Among roughly 140,000 clones listed, 9% to 12% were seen once. This clone came up a few times. Its antigen is still unknown. Germline CDR1 is MNHEY and CDR2 is SVGAGI. CDR3 size: 14 residues. V was pared by 6 bases and J by 4 bases, with 12 bases between. Sequencing input: central memory CD4+ T cells from blood. This clonotype originated in a man aged 25-45 years with type 1 diabetes. V gene TRBV6-5 combines with J gene TRBJ1-4, with D possibly matching TRBD1 (6 bases). DNA for the CDR3: TGTGCCAGCAGGACGACAGGCTATAATGAAAAACTGTTTTTT. The encoded protein is CASRTTGYNEKLFF.